The 9 T cell receptor beta chains given below trace back to one sample, sequenced in a study of cytomegalovirus exposure and HLA in healthy donors. PCR employed 60 Vbeta and 13 Jbeta primers. Assay used: immunoSEQ multiplex PCR; TCRdb lists only in-frame clones, some missing. The sample lists some 200,000 clones; around 70% were seen once. The material sequenced was PBMCs. The receptors originated from a man aged 40-49 years in good health and CMV-seropositive.

The V call is TRBV11-2, the J call TRBJ2-7; 9 nucleotides align to TRBD2. Trimming took 6 bases from V and 3 from J; bases not matched to a gene: 6. The CDR3 has 14 residues. The germline gives CDR1 SGHAT, CDR2 FQNNGV. CDR3 amino acids: CASSVMRGGYEQYF. The CDR3 DNA follows: TGTGCCAGCAGTGTGATGCGGGGGGGCTACGAGCAGTACTTC.

The rearrangement links TRBV11-2 to TRBJ1-1; D is undetermined. This CDR3 comprises 12 residues. Germline CDR1 is SGHAT and CDR2 is FQNNGV. V was trimmed by 2 bases and J by 8 bases, leaving 9 bases between them. The CDR3: CASSLNGREAFF. DNA of the CDR3: TGTGCCAGCAGCTTAAACGGTAGAGAAGCTTTCTTT.

The chain has TRBV27 and TRBJ1-2; D possibly corresponds to TRBD1 (6 bases). This CDR3 is built from 14 residues. V was trimmed by 5 bases and J by 3 bases, leaving 13 bases between them. From germline, CDR1 is MNHEY and CDR2 SMNVEV (reference sequence). As DNA, the CDR3 is TGTGCCAGCAGTGACGGGGGGCCTTACTATGGCTACACCTTC. It encodes CASSDGGPYYGYTF.

This rearrangement joins TRBV20-1 to TRBJ1-1, with a possible D match to TRBD1 (5 bases). The ends were cut back, 6 bases at V and 4 bases at J, with 9 bases in the middle. The CDR3 is made up of 11 amino acids. Germline CDR1 and CDR2: DFQATT and SNEGSKA (reference sequence). The DNA of the CDR3 is TGCAGTGCCCTCGGGGGCACTGAAGCTTTCTTT. It specifies CSALGGTEAFF.

This clone came up a few times. This sequence joins TRBV5-4 and TRBJ2-7; 7 bases are a match to TRBD2. The CDR3 has 13 amino acids. CDR1 SGHNT and CDR2 YYREEE come from the germline V gene (reference sequence). J gave up 5 bases and V 6 bases, and 8 bases lay outside the gene matches. The CDR3 loop reads CASTSGGSDEQYF. The DNA for the CDR3 is TGTGCCAGCACCTCCGGGGGGTCGGACGAGCAGTACTTC.

The rearrangement links TRBV6-1 to TRBJ2-3; 8 positions match TRBD2. The CDR3 extends over 18 amino acids. Germline V lookup: CDR1 MNHNS, CDR2 SASEGT. J lost 1 base, V lost 3 bases, and 12 bases had no gene match. Here the CDR3 DNA reads TGTGCCAGCAGTGATCCCGGGACTAGGCGACTACGCACAGATACGCAGTATTTT. Amino acid sequence: CASSDPGTRRLRTDTQYF.

The chain couples TRBV6-5 to TRBJ1-5; D possibly corresponds to TRBD1 (5 bases). Per the germline V gene, CDR1 is MNHEY and CDR2 is SVGAGI. Trimming left V 6 bases short and J 1 base short, with 10 bases between. This CDR3 region has 14 residues. The CDR3 DNA follows: TGTGCCAGCAGCCTCGGGGGGAGCAATCAGCCCCAGCATTTT. Its translation: CASSLGGSNQPQHF.

About this clone itself: The same CDR3 arises from other DNA sequences in this sample as well. The chain joins TRBV5-1 to TRBJ1-1; D possibly corresponds to TRBD1 (6 bases). V lost 0 bases and J lost 0, with 9 bases in between. Germline CDR1 reads SGHRS; CDR2 reads YFSETQ. The CDR3 contains 15 residues. In nucleotides, the CDR3 is TGCGCCAGCAGCTTGGGGGACACCTTGAACACTGAAGCTTTCTTT. This translates into CASSLGDTLNTEAFF.

The chain has TRBV11-1 and TRBJ1-3; 9 bases are shared with TRBD1. In germline, CDR1 is SGHAT, CDR2 FQDESV (reference sequence). This CDR3 has 14 amino acids. V gave up 5 bases and J gave up 4 bases; unmatched junction bases: 3. The CDR3 loop reads CASSMDRGGNTIYF. CDR3 coding DNA: TGTGCCAGCAGCATGGACAGGGGAGGAAACACCATATATTTT.